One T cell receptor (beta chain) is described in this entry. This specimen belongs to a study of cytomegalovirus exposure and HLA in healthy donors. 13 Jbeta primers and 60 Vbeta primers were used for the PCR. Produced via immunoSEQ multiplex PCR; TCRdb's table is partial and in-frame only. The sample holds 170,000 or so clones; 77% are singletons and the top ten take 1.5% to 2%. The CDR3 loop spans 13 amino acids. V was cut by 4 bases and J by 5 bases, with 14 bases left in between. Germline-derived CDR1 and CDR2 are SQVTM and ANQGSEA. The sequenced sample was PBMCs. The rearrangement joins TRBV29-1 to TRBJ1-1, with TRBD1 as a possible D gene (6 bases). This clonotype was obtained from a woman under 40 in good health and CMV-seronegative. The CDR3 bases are TGCAGCGTTGTCCAGGGGCGGGTGACTGAAGCTTTCTTT. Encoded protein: CSVVQGRVTEAFF.